This passage covers 14 T cell receptor beta chains from one sample sequenced in a study of blood T cell repertoires in COVID-19. Assay: immunoSEQ multiplex PCR; the TCRdb copy retains only in-frame clones and omits some. There are about 340,000 clones in the sample; 65% to 90% occur only once, and approximately 4% lies in the top ten. Sequenced material: PBMCs or T cells enriched from blood (not recorded which). These receptors came from a woman between 35 and 50 years old with acute COVID-19.

This clone appeared once. The chain carries TRBV9 and TRBJ1-3, with D maybe TRBD1 (5 bases). The CDR3 extends over 14 amino acids. Germline lookup yields CDR1 SGDLS and CDR2 YYNGEE. V was clipped by 0 bases and J by 4 bases, with 8 bases between them. The CDR3 DNA reads TGTGCCAGCAGCGTAGAGCCAGGGGGAAACACCATATATTTT. This translates into CASSVEPGGNTIYF. Combining the CDR3 with reference TRBV9 and TRBJ1-3 gives the whole variable domain DSGVTQTPKHLITATGQRVTLRCSPRSGDLSVYWYQQSLDQGLQFLIQYYNGEERAKGNILERFSAQQFPDLHSELNLSSLELGDSALYFCASSVEPGGNTIYFGEGSWLTVV.

This rearrangement joins TRBV9 to TRBJ1-4; no clear D. Trimming cost V 3 bases and J 0 bases, with 9 bases left between them. Germline CDR1 is SGDLS and CDR2 is YYNGEE. The length of the CDR3 is 15 residues. The CDR3 sequence: CASSASLTTNEKLFF. CDR3 DNA sequence: TGTGCCAGCAGCGCCTCACTAACAACTAATGAAAAACTGTTTTTT.

The chain joins TRBV27 to TRBJ2-2; D might be TRBD1 (5 bases). V was clipped by 3 bases and J by 5 bases, with 13 bases between them. CDR1 is MNHEY, CDR2 SMNVEV, per germline (reference sequence). This CDR3 region has 15 residues. The CDR3 sequence: CASSLAGMVTGELFF. The DNA of the CDR3 is TGTGCCAGCAGTTTGGCAGGGATGGTAACCGGGGAGCTGTTTTTT.

The genes are TRBV7-9 and TRBJ2-7; 9 nucleotides align to TRBD1. Germline CDR1 SEHNR, CDR2 FQNEAQ (reference sequence). J gave up 5 bases and V 5 bases, and 7 bases lay outside the gene matches. The length of the CDR3 is 14 residues. The CDR3 DNA reads TGTGCCAGCAGCCCCGGGACAGGGATCAACGAGCAGTACTTC. Its translation is CASSPGTGINEQYF.

V gene TRBV4-1 combines with J gene TRBJ1-6; D ambiguous. The CDR3 contains 14 residues. Germline CDR1 and CDR2: MGHRA and YSYEKL. V lost 0 bases, J lost 7 bases, and 7 bases lay in between. Here the CDR3 reads CASSQDDGNSPLHF. CDR3 DNA: TGCGCCAGCAGCCAAGATGACGGGAATTCACCCCTCCACTTT.

V is TRBV3-1 (or the pseudogene TRBV3-2) and J is TRBJ2-1; tentative D call: TRBD2 (6 bases). Looked up from germline, CDR1 is LGHDT and CDR2 is YNNKEL (reference sequence). The CDR3 runs to 15 residues. V lost 2 bases and J lost 3, with 11 bases in between. CDR3 DNA sequence: TGTGCCAGCAGCCAACGGGGGAGATTCTACAATGAGCAGTTCTTC. Translating gives CASSQRGRFYNEQFF.

The gene calls are TRBV29-1 and TRBJ2-3; 11 bases agree with TRBD2. The J segment lost 7 bases and the V segment lost 1 base, leaving 10 bases of the junction unmatched. CDR1 and CDR2 (germline): SQVTM, ANQGSEA. This CDR3 comprises 16 residues. The CDR3 sequence is CSVEGLASGRRNTQYF. CDR3 nucleotide sequence: TGCAGCGTTGAAGGTCTGGCTAGCGGGAGGAGGAATACGCAGTATTTT.

V is TRBV9 and J is TRBJ1-2; D not certain. Germline lookup yields CDR1 SGDLS and CDR2 YYNGEE. V dropped 0 bases and J dropped 2 bases, with 8 bases sitting between them. The CDR3 runs 14 residues. CDR3 in DNA: TGTGCCAGCAGCGTAGATGCGGGGAACTATGGCTACACCTTC. Its translation is CASSVDAGNYGYTF.

J is TRBJ1-5 and V is TRBV4-2; TRBD1 matches at 7 bases. The CDR3 has 17 residues. CDR1 LGHNA and CDR2 YNFKEQ come from the germline V gene. V shed 6 bases, J shed 6 bases, and the junction held 17 bases outside the gene matches. CDR3 in amino acids: CASSPTSNRGSPQPQHF. The CDR3 coding sequence is TGTGCCAGCAGTCCCACATCCAACAGGGGAAGTCCTCAGCCCCAGCATTTT.

The chain links TRBV4-2 to TRBJ2-1; D call uncertain. CDR3 length: 14 residues. V lost 1 base to trimming and J lost 6 bases, with 10 bases between them. Germline values: CDR1 LGHNA, CDR2 YNFKEQ. The CDR3 spells CASSQVSPSNEQFF. CDR3 bases: TGTGCCAGCAGCCAAGTGTCCCCTTCCAATGAGCAGTTCTTC.

CDR3 residues: CAISELVGGETQYF. In nucleotides, the CDR3 is TGTGCCATCAGTGAGTTAGTGGGAGGGGAGACCCAGTACTTC. The rearrangement joins TRBV10-3 to TRBJ2-5, with 7 bases fitting TRBD2. The CDR3 covers 14 residues. Per the germline V gene, CDR1 is ENHRY and CDR2 is SYGVKD. V lost 1 base and J lost 5; bases outside the gene matches: 4.

In its sample, this clone was seen a few times. The rearrangement joins TRBV5-1 to TRBJ1-2, with D uncertain. This CDR3 contains 15 residues. The V and J ends lost 0 bases and 1 base respectively, with 10 bases between them. CDR1 SGHRS and CDR2 YFSETQ come from the germline V gene. The CDR3 DNA follows: TGCGCCAGCAGCTTGGACCCTACGGGTAACTATGGCTACACCTTC. It is translated as CASSLDPTGNYGYTF.

This rearrangement joins TRBV19 to TRBJ1-6, with 12 positions matching TRBD1. This CDR3 spans 15 amino acids. Germline V CDR1 and CDR2: LNHDA, SQIVND (reference sequence). Losses at the gene ends were 6 bases for V and 9 bases for J; bases not matched to a gene: 6. The CDR3 loop reads CASRPGQGASSPLHF. DNA of the CDR3: TGTGCCAGTAGGCCGGGACAGGGGGCCAGTTCACCCCTCCACTTT.

This clone was seen only a few times. Here the CDR3 reads CASGLTGGRFYTF. In DNA form, the CDR3 reads TGTGCTAGTGGTTTGACAGGGGGCAGGTTCTACACCTTC. V gene TRBV12-5 combines with J gene TRBJ1-2; 9 bases align to TRBD1. J gave up 10 bases and V 2 bases, and 5 bases lay outside the gene matches. Germline CDR1 and CDR2: LGHNT and FRNRAP. This CDR3 has 13 residues.